This record looks at one TCR beta chain sequence and its context. This specimen belongs to a study of blood T cell repertoires in COVID-19. Study-wide context: The cDNA or gDNA used as material had been derived from T cells, B-cell-depleted T cells, or PBMCs.

The data were produced by immunoSEQ multiplex PCR, yet TCRdb's version contains in-frame clones alone and is incomplete. Of about 350,000 clones detected, roughly 87% appear once; the ten largest clones hold 1%. Germline lookup yields CDR1 PRHDT and CDR2 FYEKMQ (reference sequence). Trimming took 0 bases from V and 4 from J, leaving 9 bases between them. This CDR3 spans 15 amino acids. Living in about two dozen US areas, the participants were between about 18 and 100 years of age. Cohorts were determined from participant-reported clinical history. Two negative PCRs, clearance, or symptom resolution had been documented for recovered Cohort 3 donors.

The TCR sequence derives from a woman aged 25-40 years who had recovered from COVID-19. V usage is TRBV13 and J usage is TRBJ2-2; no definite D call. Sequenced: PBMCs or T cells enriched from blood (not recorded which). This CDR3 reads CASSLGQAVTGELFF. The CDR3 DNA sequence: TGTGCCAGCAGCTTAGGCCAAGCCGTCACCGGGGAGCTGTTTTTT.